This TCR beta chain stems from a study of T cells in narcolepsy. Profiling relied on immunoSEQ multiplex PCR, and the TCRdb table lists in-frame clones only, not all of them. This repertoire shows tens of thousands of clones, 82% found once; its top ten account for roughly 2.5%. This CDR3 is 12 amino acids long. V was clipped by 3 bases and J by 7 bases, with 7 bases between them. From germline, CDR1 is PRHDT and CDR2 FYEKMQ (reference sequence). This TCR came from a human donor with narcolepsy. The chain couples TRBV13 to TRBJ2-1, with unresolved D. Sequencing input: CD45RA- memory CD4+ T cells from PBMCs. The CDR3 region has the DNA TGTGCCAGCAGCTTTCGTAGTAATGAGCAGTTCTTC. It encodes CASSFRSNEQFF.